The entry below gives a single TCR beta chain sequence along with its context. It lacks a known antigen. Base qualities are not recorded, but no much larger clone differs from it by a single base. This record belongs to a study of blood T cell repertoires in COVID-19 (TCRdb year 2020). Background for the entire study: Collaborator samples came from the United States, Italy and Spain and covered acute and convalescent phases of COVID-19. The material from the prospective study consisted of cDNA or gDNA derived from T cells, B-cell-depleted T cells, or PBMCs. Subjects who had been exposed to COVID-19, were actively infected with it, or had recovered from it provided the deeply sampled blood TCRbeta repertoires that made up the dataset. A freely available public database, intended as a resource for researchers studying the immune response to SARS-CoV-2, is where the repertoires were released. The samples were drawn from the first 160 participants of the ongoing ImmuneRACE study and from some 1,300 subjects provided by 6 global collaborators. A de-identified subject ID, COVID-19 status, age in years and sex were almost always included in the sample metadata. HLA class I and class II types, where available, came from metadata supplied by the sample provider rather than from assay-based typing.

Enrolling through a virtual design, the prospective study's participants ranged in age from roughly 18 to 90 years and lived across around 25 United States geographic areas. In the prospective study, participants were assigned to cohorts based on the clinical history participants reported in a screening survey and a study questionnaire. Recovered participants in ImmuneRACE Cohort 3 were defined as having two consecutive negative NP/OP PCR tests, clearance from a healthcare professional, or resolution of symptoms. Each participant in the prospective study had whole blood, serum and a nasopharyngeal or oropharyngeal swab collected by mobile phlebotomists. Prospective study participants could optionally give additional blood draws and questionnaires over an approximately two-month period. Blood samples from the prospective study were shipped frozen or at room temperature prior to DNA extraction. Broader findings and caveats from the paper: How much clinical and demographic metadata was included differed by source and by participant, and the metadata was provided uncurated.

TCRbeta CDR3 regions were amplified from genomic DNA using the immunoSEQ Assay, a bias-controlled multiplex PCR. From the authors' description of their analysis: The number of nucleated cells in each sample was estimated from the amplification of reference gene primers within the assay. To quantify the absolute abundance of each unique TCRbeta CDR3 rearrangement, sequence reads were collapsed and filtered. For each sample, productive Simpson clonality was calculated as the square root of Simpson's diversity index across productive rearrangements. The table was pulled from immuneACCESS by TCRdb, which kept in-frame rearrangements only. Such tables lose some clones; where checked, under half of the loss comes from unresolved V genes, and the rest has no known cause. V and J calls and clone size follow that table, whereas D and trimming were derived from the DNA. Present in this sample are over 100,000 clones, roughly 84% of which were seen just once. The ten largest account for approximately 3.5% of the sample.

The TCR comes from a woman aged 25 to 39 who had recovered from COVID-19. What was sequenced was PBMCs or T cells enriched from blood (not recorded which).

The DNA reads TGTGCCAGCAGCCCAAGCGGGATAGAGGGTAATGAGCAGTTCTTC. Translated, it gives CASSPSGIEGNEQFF. The chain links TRBV28 with TRBJ2-1, and 7 bases in between align with TRBD2. The CDR3 spans 15 residues, from the cysteine through the phenylalanine. The DNA shown is the 45-base CDR3, in frame from base 1. Relative to germline, V is missing 6 bases and J is missing 7 bases, with 12 bases of the junction outside any gene match. From the germline V gene, CDR1 is MDHEN and CDR2 is SYDVKM.